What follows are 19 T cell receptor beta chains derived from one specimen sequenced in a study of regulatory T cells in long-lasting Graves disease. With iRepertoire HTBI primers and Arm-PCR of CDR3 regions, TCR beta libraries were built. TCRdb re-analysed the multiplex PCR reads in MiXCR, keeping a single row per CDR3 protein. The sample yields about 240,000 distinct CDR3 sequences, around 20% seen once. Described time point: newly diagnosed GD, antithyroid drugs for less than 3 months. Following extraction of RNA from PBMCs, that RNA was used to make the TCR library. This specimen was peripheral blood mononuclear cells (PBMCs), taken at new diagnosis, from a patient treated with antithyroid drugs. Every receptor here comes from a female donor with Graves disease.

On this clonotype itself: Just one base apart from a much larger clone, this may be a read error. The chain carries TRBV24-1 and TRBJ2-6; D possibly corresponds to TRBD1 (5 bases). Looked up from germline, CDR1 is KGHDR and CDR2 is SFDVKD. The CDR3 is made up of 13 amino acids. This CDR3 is CATSLSGASVLTF. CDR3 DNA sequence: TGTGCCACCAGCCTCTCTGGGGCCAGCGTCCTGACTTTC.

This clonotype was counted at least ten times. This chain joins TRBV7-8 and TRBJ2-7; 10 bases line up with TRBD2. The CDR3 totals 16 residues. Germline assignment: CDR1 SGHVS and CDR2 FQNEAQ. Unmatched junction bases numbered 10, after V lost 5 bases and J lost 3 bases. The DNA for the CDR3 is TGTGCCAGCAGCCAAAAGCGGGGGGGCCTTATCTACGAGCAGTACTTC. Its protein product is CASSQKRGGLIYEQYF.

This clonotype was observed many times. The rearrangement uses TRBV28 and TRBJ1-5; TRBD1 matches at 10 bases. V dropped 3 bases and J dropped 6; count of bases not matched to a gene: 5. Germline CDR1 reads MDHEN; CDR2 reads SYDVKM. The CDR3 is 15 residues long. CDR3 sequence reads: CASSLTGGRFQPQHF. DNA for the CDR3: TGTGCCAGCAGTTTGACAGGGGGCAGGTTTCAGCCCCAGCATTTT. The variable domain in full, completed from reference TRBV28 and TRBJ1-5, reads DVKVTQSSRYLVKRTGEKVFLECVQDMDHENMFWYRQDPGLGLRLIYFSYDVKMKEKGDIPEGYSVSREKKERFSLILESASTNQTSMYLCASSLTGGRFQPQHFGDGTRLSIL.

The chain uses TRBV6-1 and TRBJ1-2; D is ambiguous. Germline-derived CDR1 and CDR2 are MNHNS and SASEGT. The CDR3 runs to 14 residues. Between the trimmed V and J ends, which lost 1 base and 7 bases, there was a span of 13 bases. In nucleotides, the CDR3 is TGTGCCAGCAGTGAAGTTATCACGGTGGGTGGCTACACCTTC. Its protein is CASSEVITVGGYTF.

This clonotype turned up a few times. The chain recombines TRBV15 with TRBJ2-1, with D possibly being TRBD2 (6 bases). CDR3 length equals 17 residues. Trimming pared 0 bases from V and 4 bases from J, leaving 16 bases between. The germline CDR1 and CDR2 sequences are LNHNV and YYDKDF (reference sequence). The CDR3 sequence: CATSRDSLGLSYNEQFF. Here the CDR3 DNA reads TGTGCCACCAGCAGAGATTCGTTAGGACTATCTTACAATGAGCAGTTCTTC. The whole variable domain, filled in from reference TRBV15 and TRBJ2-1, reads DAMVIQNPRYQVTQFGKPVTLSCSQTLNHNVMYWYQQKSSQAPKLLFHYYDKDFNNEADTPDNFQSRRPNTSFCFLDIRSPGLGDTAMYLCATSRDSLGLSYNEQFFGPGTRLTVL.

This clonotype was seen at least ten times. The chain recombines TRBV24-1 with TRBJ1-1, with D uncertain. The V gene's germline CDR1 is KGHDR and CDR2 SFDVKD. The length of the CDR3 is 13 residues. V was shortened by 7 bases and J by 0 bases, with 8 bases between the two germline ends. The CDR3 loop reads CATRTALNTEAFF. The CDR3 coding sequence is TGTGCCACCAGGACGGCTTTGAACACTGAAGCTTTCTTT.

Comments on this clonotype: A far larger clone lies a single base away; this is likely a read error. The CDR3 sequence: CAGSEDGQGGVF. DNA of the CDR3: TGTGCCGGCAGTGAAGACGGACAGGGGGGGGTCTTC. The chain employs TRBV7-3 and TRBJ2-1; the match to TRBD1 covers 10 bases. Germline V lookup: CDR1 SGHTA, CDR2 FQGTGA. The CDR3 sequence is 12 residues long.

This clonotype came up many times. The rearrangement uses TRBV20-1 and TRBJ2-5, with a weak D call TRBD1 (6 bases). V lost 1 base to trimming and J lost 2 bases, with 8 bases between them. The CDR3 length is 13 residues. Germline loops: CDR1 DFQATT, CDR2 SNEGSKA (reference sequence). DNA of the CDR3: TGCAGTGCTAGAGGGACAGAGCAAGAGACCCAGTACTTC. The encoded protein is CSARGTEQETQYF.

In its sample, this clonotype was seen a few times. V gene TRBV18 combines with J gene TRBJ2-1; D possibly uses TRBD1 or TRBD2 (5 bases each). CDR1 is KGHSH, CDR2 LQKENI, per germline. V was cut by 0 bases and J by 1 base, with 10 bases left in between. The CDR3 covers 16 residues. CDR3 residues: CASSPPGTRSYNEQFF. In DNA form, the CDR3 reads TGTGCCAGCTCACCACCCGGGACCAGATCCTACAATGAGCAGTTCTTC.

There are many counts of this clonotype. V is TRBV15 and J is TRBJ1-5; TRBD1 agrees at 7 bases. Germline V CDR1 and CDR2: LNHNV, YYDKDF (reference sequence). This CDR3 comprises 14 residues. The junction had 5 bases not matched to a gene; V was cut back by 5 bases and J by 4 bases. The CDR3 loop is CATSAGGLNQPQHF. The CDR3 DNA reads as TGTGCCACCAGCGCAGGGGGGTTAAATCAGCCCCAGCATTTT. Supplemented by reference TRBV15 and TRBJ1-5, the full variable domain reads DAMVIQNPRYQVTQFGKPVTLSCSQTLNHNVMYWYQQKSSQAPKLLFHYYDKDFNNEADTPDNFQSRRPNTSFCFLDIRSPGLGDTAMYLCATSAGGLNQPQHFGDGTRLSIL.

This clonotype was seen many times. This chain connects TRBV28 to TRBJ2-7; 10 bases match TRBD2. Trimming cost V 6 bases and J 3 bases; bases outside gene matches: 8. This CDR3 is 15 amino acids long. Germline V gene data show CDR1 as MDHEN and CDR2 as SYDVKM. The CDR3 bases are TGTGCCAGCAGAGCCCCTGGACTAGCGGTCTACGAGCAGTACTTC. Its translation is CASRAPGLAVYEQYF.

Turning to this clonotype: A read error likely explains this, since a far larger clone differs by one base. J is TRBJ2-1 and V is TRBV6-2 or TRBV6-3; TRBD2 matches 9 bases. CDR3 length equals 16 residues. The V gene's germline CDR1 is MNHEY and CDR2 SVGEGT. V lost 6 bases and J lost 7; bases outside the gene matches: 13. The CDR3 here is CASSRRAGGLWNEQFF. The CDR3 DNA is TGTGCCAGCAGCCGGAGGGCGGGAGGGCTTTGGAATGAGCAGTTCTTC.

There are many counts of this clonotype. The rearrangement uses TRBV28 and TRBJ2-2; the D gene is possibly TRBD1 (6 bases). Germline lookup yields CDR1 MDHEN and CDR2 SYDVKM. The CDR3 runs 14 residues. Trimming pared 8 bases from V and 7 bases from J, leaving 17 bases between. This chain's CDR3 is CASGLQGSGGELFF. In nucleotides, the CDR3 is TGTGCCAGCGGATTACAGGGTTCCGGCGGGGAGCTGTTTTTT. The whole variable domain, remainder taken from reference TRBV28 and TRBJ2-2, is DVKVTQSSRYLVKRTGEKVFLECVQDMDHENMFWYRQDPGLGLRLIYFSYDVKMKEKGDIPEGYSVSREKKERFSLILESASTNQTSMYLCASGLQGSGGELFFGEGSRLTVL.

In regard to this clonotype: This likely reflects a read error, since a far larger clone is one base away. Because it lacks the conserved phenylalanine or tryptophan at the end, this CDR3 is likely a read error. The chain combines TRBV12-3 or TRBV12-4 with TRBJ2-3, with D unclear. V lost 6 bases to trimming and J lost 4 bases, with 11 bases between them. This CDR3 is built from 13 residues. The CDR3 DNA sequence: TGTGCCAGCAGCTTTTCCGACTCAGATACGCAGTATTCT. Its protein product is CASSFSDSDTQYS.

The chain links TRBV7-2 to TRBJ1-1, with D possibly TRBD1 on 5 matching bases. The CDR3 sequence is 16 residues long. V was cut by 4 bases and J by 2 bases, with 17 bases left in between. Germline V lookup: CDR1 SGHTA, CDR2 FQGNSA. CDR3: CASSSRAGGGNTEAFF. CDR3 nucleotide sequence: TGTGCCAGCAGCTCTCGGGCCGGGGGAGGAAACACTGAAGCTTTCTTT.

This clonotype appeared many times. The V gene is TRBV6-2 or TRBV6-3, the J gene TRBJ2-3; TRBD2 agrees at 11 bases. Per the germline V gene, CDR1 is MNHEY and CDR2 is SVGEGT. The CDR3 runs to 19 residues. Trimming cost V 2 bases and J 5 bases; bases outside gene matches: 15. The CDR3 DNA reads TGTGCCAGCAGTTACCCTCTAGCGGGGGGTCCCCCTGATCGAGATACGCAGTATTTT. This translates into CASSYPLAGGPPDRDTQYF.

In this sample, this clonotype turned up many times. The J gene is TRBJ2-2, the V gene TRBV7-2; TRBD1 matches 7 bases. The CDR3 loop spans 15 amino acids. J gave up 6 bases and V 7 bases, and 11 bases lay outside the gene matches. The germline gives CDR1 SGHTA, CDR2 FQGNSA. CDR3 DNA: TGTGCCAGCATATCTCCCACCAGGGGGTCCGGGGAGCTGTTTTTT. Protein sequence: CASISPTRGSGELFF.

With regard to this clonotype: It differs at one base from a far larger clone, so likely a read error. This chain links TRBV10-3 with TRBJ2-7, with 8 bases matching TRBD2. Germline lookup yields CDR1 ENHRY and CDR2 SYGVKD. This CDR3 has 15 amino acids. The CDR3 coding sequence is TGTGCCAGCAGTTACGAAAGCGGGAGCTGCTACGAGCAGTACTTC. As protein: CASSYESGSCYEQYF.

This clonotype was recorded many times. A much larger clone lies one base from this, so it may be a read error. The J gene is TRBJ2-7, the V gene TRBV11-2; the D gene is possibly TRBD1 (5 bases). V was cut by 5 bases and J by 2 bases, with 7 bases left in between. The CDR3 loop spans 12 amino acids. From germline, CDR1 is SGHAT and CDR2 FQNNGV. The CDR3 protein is CASSQQAYEQYF. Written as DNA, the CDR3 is TGTGCCAGCAGCCAACAGGCCTACGAGCAGTACTTC.